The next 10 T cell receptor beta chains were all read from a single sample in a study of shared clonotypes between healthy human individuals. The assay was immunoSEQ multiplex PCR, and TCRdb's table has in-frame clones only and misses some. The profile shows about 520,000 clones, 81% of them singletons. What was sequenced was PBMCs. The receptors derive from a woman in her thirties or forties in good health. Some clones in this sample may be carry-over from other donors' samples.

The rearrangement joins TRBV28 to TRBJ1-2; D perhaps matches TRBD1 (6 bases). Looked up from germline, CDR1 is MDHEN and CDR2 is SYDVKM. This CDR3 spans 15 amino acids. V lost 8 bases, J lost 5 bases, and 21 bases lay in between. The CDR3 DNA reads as TGTGCCAGCGCGAGGCAGGGGTTCCGGCTTTATGGCTACACCTTC. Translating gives CASARQGFRLYGYTF.

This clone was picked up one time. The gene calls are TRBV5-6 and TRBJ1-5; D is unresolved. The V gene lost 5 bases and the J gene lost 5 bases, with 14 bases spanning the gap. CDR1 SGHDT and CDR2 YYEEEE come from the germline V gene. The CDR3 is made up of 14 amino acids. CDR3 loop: CASSPHQVHQPQHF. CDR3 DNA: TGTGCCAGCAGTCCACACCAGGTTCATCAGCCCCAGCATTTT.

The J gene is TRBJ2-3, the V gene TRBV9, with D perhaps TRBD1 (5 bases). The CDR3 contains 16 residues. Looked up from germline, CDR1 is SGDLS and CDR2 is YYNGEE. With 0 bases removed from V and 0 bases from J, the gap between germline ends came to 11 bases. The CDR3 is CASSVGGVGSTDTQYF. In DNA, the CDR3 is TGTGCCAGCAGCGTAGGGGGCGTAGGTAGCACAGATACGCAGTATTTT.

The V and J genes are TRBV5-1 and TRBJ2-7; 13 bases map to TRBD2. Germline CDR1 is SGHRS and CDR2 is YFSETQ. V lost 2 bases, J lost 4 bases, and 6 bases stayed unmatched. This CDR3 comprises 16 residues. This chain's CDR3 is CASSLTPTSGRYEQYF. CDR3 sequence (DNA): TGCGCCAGCAGCTTAACCCCGACTAGCGGGAGGTACGAGCAGTACTTC.

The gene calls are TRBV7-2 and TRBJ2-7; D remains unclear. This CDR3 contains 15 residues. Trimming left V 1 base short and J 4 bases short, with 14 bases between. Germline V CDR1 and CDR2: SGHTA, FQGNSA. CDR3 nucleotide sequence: TGTGCCAGCAGCTTAGGTCCGGGTGGTCCTTACGAGCAGTACTTC. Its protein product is CASSLGPGGPYEQYF. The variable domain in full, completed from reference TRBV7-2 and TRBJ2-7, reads GAGVSQSPSNKVTEKGKDVELRCDPISGHTALYWYRQSLGQGLEFLIYFQGNSAPDKSGLPSDRFSAERTGGSVSTLTIQRTQQEDSAVYLCASSLGPGGPYEQYFGPGTRLTVT.

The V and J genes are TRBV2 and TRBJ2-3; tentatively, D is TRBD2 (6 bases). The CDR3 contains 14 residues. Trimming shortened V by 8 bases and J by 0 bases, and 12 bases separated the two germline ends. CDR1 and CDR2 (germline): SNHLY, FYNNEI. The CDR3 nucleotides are TGTGCCAGCGCTCCTAGCGCAAGCACAGATACGCAGTATTTT. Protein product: CASAPSASTDTQYF.

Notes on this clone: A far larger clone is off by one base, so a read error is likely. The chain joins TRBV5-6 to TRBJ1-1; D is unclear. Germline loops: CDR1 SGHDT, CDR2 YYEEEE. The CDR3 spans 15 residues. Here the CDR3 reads CASSYGPGRDTESFF. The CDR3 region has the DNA TGTGCCAGCAGCTATGGGCCGGGCCGTGACACTGAATCTTTCTTT.

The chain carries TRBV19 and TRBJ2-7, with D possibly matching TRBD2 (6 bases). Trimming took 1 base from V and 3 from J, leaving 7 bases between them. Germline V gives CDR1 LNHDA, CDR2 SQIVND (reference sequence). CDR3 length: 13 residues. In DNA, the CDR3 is TGTGCCAGTAGTATAGGGGGGGACTACGAGCAGTACTTC. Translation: CASSIGGDYEQYF. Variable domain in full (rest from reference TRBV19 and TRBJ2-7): DGGITQSPKYLFRKEGQNVTLSCEQNLNHDAMYWYRQDPGQGLRLIYYSQIVNDFQKGDIAEGYSVSREKKESFPLTVTSAQKNPTAFYLCASSIGGDYEQYFGPGTRLTVT.

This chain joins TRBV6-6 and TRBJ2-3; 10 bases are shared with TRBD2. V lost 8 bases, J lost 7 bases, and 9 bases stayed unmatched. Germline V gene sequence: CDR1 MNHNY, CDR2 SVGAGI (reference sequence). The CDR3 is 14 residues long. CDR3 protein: CASSPSGSLNTQYF. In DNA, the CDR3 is TGTGCCAGCTCCCCTAGCGGGAGTTTGAATACGCAGTATTTT.

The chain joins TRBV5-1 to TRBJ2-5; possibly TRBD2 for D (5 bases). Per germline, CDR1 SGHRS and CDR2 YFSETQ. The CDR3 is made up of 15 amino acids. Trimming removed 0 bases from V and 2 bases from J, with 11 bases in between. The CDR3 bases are TGCGCCAGCAGCTTGGACCCTAGGACTCAAGAGACCCAGTACTTC. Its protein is CASSLDPRTQETQYF.